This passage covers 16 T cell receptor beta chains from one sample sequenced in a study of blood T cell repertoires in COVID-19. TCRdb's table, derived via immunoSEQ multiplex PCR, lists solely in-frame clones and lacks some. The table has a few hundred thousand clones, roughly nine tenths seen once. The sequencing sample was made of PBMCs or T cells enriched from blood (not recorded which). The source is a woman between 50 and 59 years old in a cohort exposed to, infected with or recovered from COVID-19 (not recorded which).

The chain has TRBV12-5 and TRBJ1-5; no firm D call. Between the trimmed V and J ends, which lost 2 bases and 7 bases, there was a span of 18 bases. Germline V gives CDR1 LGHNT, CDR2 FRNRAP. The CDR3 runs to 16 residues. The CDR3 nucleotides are TGTGCTAGTGGTTTGAATGCGGGTCTGGTTAGGCAGCCCCAGCATTTT. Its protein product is CASGLNAGLVRQPQHF.

The chain's CDR3 is CATSRGLGYTF. CDR3 sequence (DNA): TGTGCCACGTCTAGGGGCTTGGGCTACACCTTC. The chain has TRBV24-1 and TRBJ1-2; D is possibly TRBD1 (5 bases). Germline V lookup: CDR1 KGHDR, CDR2 SFDVKD. Trimming pared 10 bases from V and 8 bases from J, leaving 13 bases between. This CDR3 has 11 amino acids.

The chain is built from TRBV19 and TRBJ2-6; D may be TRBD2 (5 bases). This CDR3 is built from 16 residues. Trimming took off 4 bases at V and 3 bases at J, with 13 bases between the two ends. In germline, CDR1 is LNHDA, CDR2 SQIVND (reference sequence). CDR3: CASSRGLPGGANVLTF. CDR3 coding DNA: TGTGCCAGTAGTAGAGGACTGCCCGGTGGGGCCAACGTCCTGACTTTC.

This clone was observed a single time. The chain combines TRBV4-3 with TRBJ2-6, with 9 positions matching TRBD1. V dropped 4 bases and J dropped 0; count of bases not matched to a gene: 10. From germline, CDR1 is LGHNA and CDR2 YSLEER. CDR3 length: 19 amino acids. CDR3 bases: TGCGCCAGCAGCCTCCACAGGGGGCTCTTCTACTCTGGGGCCAACGTCCTGACTTTC. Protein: CASSLHRGLFYSGANVLTF.

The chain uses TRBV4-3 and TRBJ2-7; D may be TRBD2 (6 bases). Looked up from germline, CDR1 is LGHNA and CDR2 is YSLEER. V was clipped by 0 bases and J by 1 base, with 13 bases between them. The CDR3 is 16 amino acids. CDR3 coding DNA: TGCGCCAGCAGCCAAGATTCTCTAGCGCAATCCTACGAGCAGTACTTC. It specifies CASSQDSLAQSYEQYF.

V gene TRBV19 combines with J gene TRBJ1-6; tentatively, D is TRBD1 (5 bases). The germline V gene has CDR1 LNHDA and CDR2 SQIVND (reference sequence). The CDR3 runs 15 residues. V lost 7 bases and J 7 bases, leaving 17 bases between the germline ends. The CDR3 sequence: CASTLGRGANSPLHF. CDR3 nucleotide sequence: TGTGCCAGTACCCTCGGGAGGGGAGCCAATTCACCCCTCCACTTT.

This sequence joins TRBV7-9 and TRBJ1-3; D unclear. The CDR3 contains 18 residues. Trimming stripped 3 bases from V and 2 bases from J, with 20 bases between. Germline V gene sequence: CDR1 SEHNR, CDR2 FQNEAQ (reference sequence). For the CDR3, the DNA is TGTGCCAGCAGCTTGAGCCTCAGCAAAGAGCGCGCTGGAAACACCATATATTTT. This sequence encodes CASSLSLSKERAGNTIYF. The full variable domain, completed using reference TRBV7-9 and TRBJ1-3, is DTGVSQNPRHKITKRGQNVTFRCDPISEHNRLYWYRQTLGQGPEFLTYFQNEAQLEKSRLLSDRFSAERPKGSFSTLEIQRTEQGDSAMYLCASSLSLSKERAGNTIYFGEGSWLTVV.

CDR3: CASSRTSGDYEQYF. The CDR3 DNA sequence: TGTGCCAGCAGTCGGACTAGCGGGGACTACGAGCAGTACTTC. The chain joins TRBV28 to TRBJ2-7; the match to TRBD2 covers 12 bases. The CDR3 sequence is 14 residues long. Germline V gives CDR1 MDHEN, CDR2 SYDVKM. V was clipped by 5 bases and J by 3 bases; unmatched bases: 2.

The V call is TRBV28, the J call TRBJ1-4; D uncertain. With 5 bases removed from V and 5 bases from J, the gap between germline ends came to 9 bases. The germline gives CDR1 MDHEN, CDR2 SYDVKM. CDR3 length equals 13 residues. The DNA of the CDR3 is TGTGCCAGCAGTAGGGAGAGAAATGAAAAACTGTTTTTT. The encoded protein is CASSRERNEKLFF. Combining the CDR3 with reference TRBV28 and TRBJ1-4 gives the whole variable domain DVKVTQSSRYLVKRTGEKVFLECVQDMDHENMFWYRQDPGLGLRLIYFSYDVKMKEKGDIPEGYSVSREKKERFSLILESASTNQTSMYLCASSRERNEKLFFGSGTQLSVL.

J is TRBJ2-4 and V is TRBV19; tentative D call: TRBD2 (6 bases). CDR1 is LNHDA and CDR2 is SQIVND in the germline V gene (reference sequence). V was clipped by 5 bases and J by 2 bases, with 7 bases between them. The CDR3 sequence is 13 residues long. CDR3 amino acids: CASSGRSKNIQYF. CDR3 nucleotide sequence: TGTGCCAGTAGTGGGAGGTCCAAAAACATTCAGTACTTC.

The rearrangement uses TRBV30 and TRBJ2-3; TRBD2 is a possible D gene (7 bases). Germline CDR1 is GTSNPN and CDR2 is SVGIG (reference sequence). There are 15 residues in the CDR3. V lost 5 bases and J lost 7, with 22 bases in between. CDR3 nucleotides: TGTGCCTGGGACCCCTCGGCCAGGGGAGGGTATACGCAGTATTTT. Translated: CAWDPSARGGYTQYF.

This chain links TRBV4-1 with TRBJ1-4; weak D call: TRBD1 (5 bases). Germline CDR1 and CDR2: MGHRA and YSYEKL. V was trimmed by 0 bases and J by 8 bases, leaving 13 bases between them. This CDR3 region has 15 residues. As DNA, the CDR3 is TGCGCCAGCAGCCAAGAGGGGCAAGCTGGGGAAAAACTGTTTTTT. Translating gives CASSQEGQAGEKLFF.

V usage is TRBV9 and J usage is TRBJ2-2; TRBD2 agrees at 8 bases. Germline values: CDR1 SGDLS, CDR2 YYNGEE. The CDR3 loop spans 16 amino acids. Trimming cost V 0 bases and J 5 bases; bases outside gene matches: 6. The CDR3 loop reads CASSVVAGGATGELFF. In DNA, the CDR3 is TGTGCCAGCAGCGTAGTTGCGGGGGGCGCAACCGGGGAGCTGTTTTTT. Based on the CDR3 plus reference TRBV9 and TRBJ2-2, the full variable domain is DSGVTQTPKHLITATGQRVTLRCSPRSGDLSVYWYQQSLDQGLQFLIQYYNGEERAKGNILERFSAQQFPDLHSELNLSSLELGDSALYFCASSVVAGGATGELFFGEGSRLTVL.

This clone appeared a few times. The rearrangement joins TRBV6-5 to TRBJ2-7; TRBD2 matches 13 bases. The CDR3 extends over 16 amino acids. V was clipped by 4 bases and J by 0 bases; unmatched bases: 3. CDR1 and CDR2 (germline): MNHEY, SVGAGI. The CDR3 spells CASSSTSGGTSYEQYF. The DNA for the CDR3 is TGTGCCAGCAGTTCGACTAGCGGGGGGACCTCCTACGAGCAGTACTTC.

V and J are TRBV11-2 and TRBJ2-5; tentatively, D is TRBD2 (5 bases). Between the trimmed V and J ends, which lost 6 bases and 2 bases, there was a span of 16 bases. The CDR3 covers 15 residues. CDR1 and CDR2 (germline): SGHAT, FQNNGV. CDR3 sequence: CASRKISGRQETQYF. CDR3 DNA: TGTGCCAGCAGGAAAATTTCGGGGAGACAAGAGACCCAGTACTTC.

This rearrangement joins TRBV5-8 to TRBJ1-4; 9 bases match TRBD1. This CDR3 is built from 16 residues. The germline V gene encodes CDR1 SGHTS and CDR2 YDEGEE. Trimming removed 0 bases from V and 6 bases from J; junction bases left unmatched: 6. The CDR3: CASSLVGWTGDEKLFF. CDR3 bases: TGTGCCAGCAGCTTGGTTGGTTGGACAGGGGATGAAAAACTGTTTTTT.